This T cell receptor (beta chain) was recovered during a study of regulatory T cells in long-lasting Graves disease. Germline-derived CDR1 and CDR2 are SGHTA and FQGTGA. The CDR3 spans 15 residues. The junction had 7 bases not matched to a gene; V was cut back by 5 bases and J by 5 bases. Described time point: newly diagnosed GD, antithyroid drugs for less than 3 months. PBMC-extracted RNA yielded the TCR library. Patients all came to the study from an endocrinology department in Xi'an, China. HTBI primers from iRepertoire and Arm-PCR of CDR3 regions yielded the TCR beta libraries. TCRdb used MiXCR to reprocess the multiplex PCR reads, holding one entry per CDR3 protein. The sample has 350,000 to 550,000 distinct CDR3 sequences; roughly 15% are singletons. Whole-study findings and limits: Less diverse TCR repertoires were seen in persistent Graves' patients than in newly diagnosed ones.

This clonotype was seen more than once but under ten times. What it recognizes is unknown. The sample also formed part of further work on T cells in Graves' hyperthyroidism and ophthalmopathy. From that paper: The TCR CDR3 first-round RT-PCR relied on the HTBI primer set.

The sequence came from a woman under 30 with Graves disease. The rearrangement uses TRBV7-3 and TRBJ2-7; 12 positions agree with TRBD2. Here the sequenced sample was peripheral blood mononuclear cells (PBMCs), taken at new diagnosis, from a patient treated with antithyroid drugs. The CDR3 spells CASSQGTSGFHEQYF. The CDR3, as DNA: TGTGCCAGCAGCCAGGGGACTAGCGGGTTTCACGAGCAGTACTTC.